This TCR beta chain was retrieved from a study of blood T cell repertoires in COVID-19. The overall study: Researchers got acute and convalescent COVID-19 samples from the United States, Italy and Spain. From T cells, B-cell-depleted T cells, or PBMCs came the material, which was cDNA or gDNA.

The length of the CDR3 is 14 residues. Germline CDR1 MGHRA, CDR2 YSYEKL. V was cut by 3 bases and J by 2 bases, with 10 bases left in between. Profiling relied on immunoSEQ multiplex PCR, and the TCRdb table lists in-frame clones only, not all of them. The table records approximately 670,000 clones, around 90% of them present only once. This clone has more than one count but fewer than ten. The sample comprised peripheral blood. This clonotype was sampled from a young woman with acute or convalescent COVID-19. The V and J genes are TRBV4-1 and TRBJ1-2; unclear D gene. In DNA form, the CDR3 reads TGCGCCAGCAGCCAGAGTACAGAGAACTATGGCTACACCTTC. Translating gives CASSQSTENYGYTF.